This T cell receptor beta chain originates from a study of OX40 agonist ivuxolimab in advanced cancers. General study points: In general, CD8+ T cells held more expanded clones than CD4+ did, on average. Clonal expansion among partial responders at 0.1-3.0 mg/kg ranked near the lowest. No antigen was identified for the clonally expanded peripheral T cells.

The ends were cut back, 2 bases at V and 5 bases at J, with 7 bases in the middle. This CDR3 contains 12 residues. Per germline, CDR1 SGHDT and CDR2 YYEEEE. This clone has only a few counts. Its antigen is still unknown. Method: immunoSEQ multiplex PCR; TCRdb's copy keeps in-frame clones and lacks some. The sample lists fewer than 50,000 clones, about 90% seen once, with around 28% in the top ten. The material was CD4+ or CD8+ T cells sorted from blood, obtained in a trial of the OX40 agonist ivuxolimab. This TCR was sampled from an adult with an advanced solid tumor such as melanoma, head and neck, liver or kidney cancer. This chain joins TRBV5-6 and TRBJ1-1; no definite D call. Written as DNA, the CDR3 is TGTGCCAGCAGCTTTTCAGATACTGAAGCTTTCTTT. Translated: CASSFSDTEAFF.